These 25 T cell receptor beta chains were sequenced from one sample in a study of Ad26.COV2.S vaccination and SARS-CoV-2 variants. Treatment specified: about 20 received Ad26.COV2.S at low or high dose, single or two shots; about 5 received placebo; per-sample allocation not given. Vaccine and placebo recipients were sampled on day 63 after the first injection. Libraries were prepared by immunoSEQ multiplex PCR; TCRdb keeps only in-frame clonotypes and omits some of them. Of some 350,000 clones listed, 85% to 90% are singletons. The sample consisted of peripheral blood, taken in a trial of Ad26.COV2.S vaccine versus placebo. The receptors originated from a person between 18 and 60 years old who received the Ad26.COV2.S COVID-19 vaccine or a placebo.

This CDR3 is CASRGVALNTGELFF. The CDR3 coding sequence is TGCGCCAGCAGGGGTGTCGCCTTGAACACCGGGGAGCTGTTTTTT. The chain couples TRBV4-1 to TRBJ2-2; no clear D. Germline loops: CDR1 MGHRA, CDR2 YSYEKL. CDR3 length equals 15 residues. Trimming removed 6 bases at V and 1 base at J, with 12 bases between.

The chain employs TRBV19 and TRBJ2-7; TRBD1 matches at 11 bases. The CDR3 loop spans 15 amino acids. The V gene's germline CDR1 is LNHDA and CDR2 SQIVND (reference sequence). Unmatched junction bases numbered 5, after V lost 4 bases and J lost 3 bases. The DNA for the CDR3 is TGTGCCAGTAGTACAGGACAGGGGGCCGACTACGAGCAGTACTTC. The encoded protein is CASSTGQGADYEQYF.

The chain is built from TRBV12-3 or TRBV12-4 and TRBJ1-1, with 7 bases identical to TRBD1. This CDR3 is built from 11 residues. With V trimmed by 6 bases and J by 8 bases, 3 bases remained unmatched. The CDR3 DNA sequence: TGTGCCAGCAGGGACAGGATAGAAGCTTTCTTT. This sequence encodes CASRDRIEAFF.

The J gene is TRBJ1-5, the V gene TRBV19; 7 positions match TRBD1. CDR1 is LNHDA, CDR2 SQIVND, per germline (reference sequence). This CDR3 contains 17 residues. Trimming at V came to 3 bases and at J to 4 bases, leaving 12 bases not matched to a gene. The CDR3, as DNA: TGTGCCAGTAGTATCGGAGGGGGCGGAGTTAGAAATCAGCCCCAGCATTTT. Protein sequence: CASSIGGGGVRNQPQHF.

The chain employs TRBV5-5 and TRBJ1-5; a possible D gene is TRBD1 (6 bases). V was shortened by 2 bases and J by 0 bases, with 9 bases between the two germline ends. CDR3 size: 15 residues. The germline CDR1 and CDR2 sequences are SGHKS and YYEKEE (reference sequence). The CDR3 spells CASSLRGDSNQPQHF. In nucleotides, the CDR3 is TGTGCCAGCAGCTTAAGGGGGGATAGCAATCAGCCCCAGCATTTT.

CDR3 sequence (DNA): TGTGCCAGCTCACCTTTGACAGGAGCTGAAGCTTTCTTT. Encoded protein: CASSPLTGAEAFF. The V and J genes are TRBV18 and TRBJ1-1, with D tentatively TRBD1 (6 bases). Germline lookup yields CDR1 KGHSH and CDR2 LQKENI. Trimming took off 3 bases at V and 6 bases at J, with 11 bases between the two ends. The CDR3 loop spans 13 amino acids.

The chain couples TRBV18 to TRBJ1-1, with 7 nucleotides matching TRBD1. Germline lookup yields CDR1 KGHSH and CDR2 LQKENI. J gave up 4 bases and V 3 bases, and 8 bases lay outside the gene matches. The CDR3 has 15 amino acids. The DNA of the CDR3 is TGTGCCAGCTCACCCAAGACAGGGTTTGGCACTGAAGCTTTCTTT. It translates to CASSPKTGFGTEAFF.

The chain is built from TRBV27 and TRBJ2-3, with TRBD1 matching 10 bases. J was trimmed by 4 bases and V by 3 bases; bases with no gene match: 4. Germline V gene sequence: CDR1 MNHEY, CDR2 SMNVEV (reference sequence). This CDR3 region has 15 residues. The CDR3 reads CASSFGTGAPDTQYF. The CDR3, as DNA: TGTGCCAGCAGTTTCGGGACAGGGGCACCAGATACGCAGTATTTT.

CDR3 amino acids: CASSLAPGTTYEQYV. The DNA for the CDR3 is TGTGCCAGCAGCTTGGCTCCTGGGACTACCTACGAGCAGTACGTC. This chain uses TRBV5-5 with TRBJ2-7, with 7 nucleotides matching TRBD2. This CDR3 has 15 residues. J was trimmed by 2 bases and V by 0 bases; bases with no gene match: 5. The germline V gene encodes CDR1 SGHKS and CDR2 YYEKEE (reference sequence).

The chain uses TRBV7-9 and TRBJ1-1; a possible D gene is TRBD1 (5 bases). The CDR3 is 15 amino acids. Deletions cut 2 bases from V and 3 bases from J, with 13 bases between. From germline, CDR1 is SEHNR and CDR2 FQNEAQ (reference sequence). CDR3 sequence: CASSLSQGGDTEAFF. CDR3 DNA: TGTGCCAGCAGCTTATCCCAGGGTGGGGACACTGAAGCTTTCTTT. Filled out from reference TRBV7-9 and TRBJ1-1, the complete variable domain reads DTGVSQNPRHKITKRGQNVTFRCDPISEHNRLYWYRQTLGQGPEFLTYFQNEAQLEKSRLLSDRFSAERPKGSFSTLEIQRTEQGDSAMYLCASSLSQGGDTEAFFGQGTRLTVV.

This chain joins TRBV27 and TRBJ1-1, with D possibly TRBD1 on 5 matching bases. Germline CDR1 and CDR2: MNHEY and SMNVEV (reference sequence). Trimming removed 1 base at V and 8 bases at J, with 17 bases between. The CDR3 sequence is 15 residues long. The CDR3 sequence: CASSLYGLTVAEAFF. Here the CDR3 DNA reads TGTGCCAGCAGTTTATATGGGTTGACAGTTGCGGAAGCTTTCTTT.

The J gene is TRBJ2-3, the V gene TRBV7-3; 10 bases fit TRBD2. Germline assignment: CDR1 SGHTA and CDR2 FQGTGA. The V and J ends lost 5 bases and 4 bases, in that order; junction bases with no gene match: 9. This CDR3 has 16 residues. The CDR3 DNA is TGTGCCAGCAGCCTGACTAGCGGGCCAGGGGCAGATACGCAGTATTTT. Translating it yields CASSLTSGPGADTQYF.

The chain joins TRBV24-1 to TRBJ1-5; D is ambiguous. The CDR3 is made up of 17 amino acids. CDR1 is KGHDR, CDR2 SFDVKD, per germline. V was clipped by 3 bases and J by 0 bases, with 14 bases between them. The CDR3 nucleotides read TGTGCCACCAGTGATGTCAGTCGCGACGGTAGCAATCAGCCCCAGCATTTT. Translated: CATSDVSRDGSNQPQHF.

This sequence joins TRBV11-1 and TRBJ2-5; D perhaps matches TRBD1 (6 bases). The germline V and J ends were trimmed by 5 bases and 4 bases, with 17 bases remaining between them. The CDR3 covers 15 residues. Germline values: CDR1 SGHAT, CDR2 FQDESV (reference sequence). CDR3 sequence: CASSPSGRGGETQYF. The CDR3 DNA follows: TGTGCCAGCAGCCCGAGCGGACGAGGGGGAGAGACCCAGTACTTC. The variable domain in full, with the rest retrieved from reference TRBV11-1 and TRBJ2-5, is EAEVAQSPRYKITEKSQAVAFWCDPISGHATLYWYRQILGQGPELLVQFQDESVVDDSQLPKDRFSAERLKGVDSTLKIQPAELGDSAMYLCASSPSGRGGETQYFGPGTRLLVL.

V usage is TRBV3-1 (or the pseudogene TRBV3-2) and J usage is TRBJ2-1; the D is unclear. The germline gives CDR1 LGHDT, CDR2 YNNKEL (reference sequence). This CDR3 has 13 amino acids. V was shortened by 4 bases and J by 10 bases, with 14 bases between the two germline ends. This CDR3 reads CASSLRPLAEQFF. The CDR3 DNA reads as TGTGCCAGCAGCCTTCGCCCTTTGGCCGAGCAGTTCTTC.

The chain recombines TRBV4-3 with TRBJ2-3; 8 nucleotides match TRBD2. The CDR3 spans 16 residues. V was pared by 1 base and J by 2 bases, with 5 bases of the junction left unmatched. The germline CDR1 and CDR2 sequences are LGHNA and YSLEER. The CDR3 nucleotides read TGCGCCAGCAGCCAAGGGTTGCGGGGGGCCACAGATACGCAGTATTTT. This codes for CASSQGLRGATDTQYF.

The chain recombines TRBV5-1 with TRBJ2-7; possibly TRBD1 for D (5 bases). V lost 5 bases and J 1 base, leaving 19 bases between the germline ends. The CDR3 runs 16 residues. Germline assignment: CDR1 SGHRS and CDR2 YFSETQ. CDR3 residues: CASRGWGREESYEQYF. In nucleotides, the CDR3 is TGCGCCAGCAGAGGATGGGGCAGGGAAGAATCCTACGAGCAGTACTTC.

The chain employs TRBV13 and TRBJ2-1; TRBD2 matches 11 bases. V was pared by 5 bases and J by 4 bases, with 4 bases of the junction left unmatched. The CDR3 covers 15 residues. The V gene's germline CDR1 is PRHDT and CDR2 FYEKMQ (reference sequence). The CDR3 reads CASSEGLAAYNEQFF. Here the CDR3 DNA reads TGTGCCAGCAGCGAGGGACTAGCGGCTTACAATGAGCAGTTCTTC.

This chain links TRBV7-3 with TRBJ2-2; TRBD1 agrees at 9 bases. This CDR3 has 17 residues. Germline CDR1 is SGHTA and CDR2 is FQGTGA. V shed 4 bases, J shed 6 bases, and the junction held 12 bases outside the gene matches. CDR3 in amino acids: CASSSLRDRVIPGELFF. The CDR3 coding sequence is TGTGCCAGCAGCTCCCTCCGGGACAGGGTAATTCCCGGGGAGCTGTTTTTT. Full variable domain (rest looked up from reference TRBV7-3 and TRBJ2-2): GAGVSQTPSNKVTEKGKYVELRCDPISGHTALYWYRQSLGQGPEFLIYFQGTGAADDSGLPNDRFFAVRPEGSVSTLKIQRTERGDSAVYLCASSSLRDRVIPGELFFGEGSRLTVL.

The rearrangement uses TRBV12-5 and TRBJ1-5; tentatively, D is TRBD1 (6 bases). V was shortened by 8 bases and J by 5 bases, with 13 bases between the two germline ends. Germline loops: CDR1 LGHNT, CDR2 FRNRAP. The CDR3 totals 13 residues. The CDR3 DNA reads as TGTGCTAGTTGGGGGGGCGGGGATCAGCCCCAGCATTTT. It codes for CASWGGGDQPQHF.

The chain joins TRBV6-5 to TRBJ2-7; D unresolved. V was clipped by 5 bases and J by 3 bases, with 8 bases between them. The CDR3 totals 12 residues. Germline assignment: CDR1 MNHEY and CDR2 SVGAGI. CDR3 in DNA: TGTGCCAGCAGTATCGATCTCTACGAGCAGTACGTC. It encodes CASSIDLYEQYV.

The rearrangement joins TRBV12-3 or TRBV12-4 to TRBJ2-7; tentatively, D is TRBD2 (6 bases). Trimming stripped 3 bases from V and 4 bases from J, with 7 bases between. This CDR3 is built from 12 residues. The CDR3 DNA follows: TGTGCCAGCAGTTTGGGGAGGTACGAGCAGTACGTC. Protein sequence: CASSLGRYEQYV.

The chain employs TRBV7-2 and TRBJ1-2; 9 bases line up with TRBD1. With 0 bases clipped from V and 6 bases from J, the junction kept 5 bases outside the gene matches. Germline V gene data show CDR1 as SGHTA and CDR2 as FQGNSA. This CDR3 comprises 15 residues. CDR3 in DNA: TGTGCCAGCAGCTTAGCCGGGACAGGGATTGATGGCTACACCTTC. Protein: CASSLAGTGIDGYTF.

The V and J genes are TRBV6-5 and TRBJ2-5; D is possibly TRBD2 (5 bases). Germline V lookup: CDR1 MNHEY, CDR2 SVGAGI. The CDR3 has 15 amino acids. V was pared by 2 bases and J by 2 bases, with 12 bases between. As DNA, the CDR3 is TGTGCCAGCAGTTACGACCGAGGGATACAAGAGACCCAGTACTTC. Protein product: CASSYDRGIQETQYF.

This chain uses TRBV19 with TRBJ2-7, with D possibly matching TRBD2 (5 bases). This CDR3 has 15 amino acids. V lost 1 base, J lost 6 bases, and 16 bases lay in between. Germline lookup yields CDR1 LNHDA and CDR2 SQIVND (reference sequence). The CDR3 protein is CASSIVTGSLSEQYF. DNA for the CDR3: TGTGCCAGTAGTATAGTAACGGGATCCCTCTCCGAGCAGTACTTC.